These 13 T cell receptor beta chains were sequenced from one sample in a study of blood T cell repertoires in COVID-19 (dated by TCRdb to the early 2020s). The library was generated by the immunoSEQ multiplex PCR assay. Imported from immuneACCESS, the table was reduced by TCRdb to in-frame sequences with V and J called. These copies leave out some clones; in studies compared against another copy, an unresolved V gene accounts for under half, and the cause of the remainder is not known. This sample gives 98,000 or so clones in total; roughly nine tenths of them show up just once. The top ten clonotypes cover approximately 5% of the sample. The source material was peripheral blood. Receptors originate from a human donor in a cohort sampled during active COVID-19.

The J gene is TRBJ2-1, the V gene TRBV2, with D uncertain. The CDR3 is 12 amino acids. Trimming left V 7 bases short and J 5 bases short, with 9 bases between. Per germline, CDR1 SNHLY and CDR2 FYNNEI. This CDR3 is CASTGYHNEQFF. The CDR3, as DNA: TGTGCCAGCACAGGCTACCACAATGAGCAGTTCTTC.

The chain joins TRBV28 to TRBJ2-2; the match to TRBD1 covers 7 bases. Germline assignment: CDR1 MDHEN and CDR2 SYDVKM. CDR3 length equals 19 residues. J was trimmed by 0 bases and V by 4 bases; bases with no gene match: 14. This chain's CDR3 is CASSYPRIRQGANTGELFF. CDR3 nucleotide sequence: TGTGCCAGCAGTTACCCTCGGATTCGGCAGGGGGCGAACACCGGGGAGCTGTTTTTT.

The CDR3 sequence: CASSFPSQPQHF. The CDR3 DNA is TGTGCCAGTAGCTTCCCCTCTCAGCCCCAGCATTTT. The rearrangement uses TRBV19 and TRBJ1-5; no clear D. The CDR3 length is 12 residues. In germline, CDR1 is LNHDA, CDR2 SQIVND (reference sequence). V was shortened by 6 bases and J by 6 bases, with 9 bases between the two germline ends.

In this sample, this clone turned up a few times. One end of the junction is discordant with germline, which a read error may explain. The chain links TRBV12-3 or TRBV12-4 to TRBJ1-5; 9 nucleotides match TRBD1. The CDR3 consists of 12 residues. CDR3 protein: CASSQVRDRADF. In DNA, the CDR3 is TGTGCCAGCAGTCAGGTCCGGGACAGGGCGGATTTT.

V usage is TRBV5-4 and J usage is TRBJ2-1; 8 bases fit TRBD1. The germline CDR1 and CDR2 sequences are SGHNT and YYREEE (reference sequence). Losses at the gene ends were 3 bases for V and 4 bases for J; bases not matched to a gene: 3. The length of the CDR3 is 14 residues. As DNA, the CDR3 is TGTGCCAGCAGCTCGGACAGGGTATACAATGAGCAGTTCTTC. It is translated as CASSSDRVYNEQFF.

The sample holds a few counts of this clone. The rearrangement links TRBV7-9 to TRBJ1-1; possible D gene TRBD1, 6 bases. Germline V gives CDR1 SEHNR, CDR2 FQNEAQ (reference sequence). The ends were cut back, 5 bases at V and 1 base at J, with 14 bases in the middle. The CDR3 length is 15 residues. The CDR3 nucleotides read TGTGCCAGCAGCCCCCGACAGGACGGGAACACTGAAGCTTTCTTT. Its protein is CASSPRQDGNTEAFF.

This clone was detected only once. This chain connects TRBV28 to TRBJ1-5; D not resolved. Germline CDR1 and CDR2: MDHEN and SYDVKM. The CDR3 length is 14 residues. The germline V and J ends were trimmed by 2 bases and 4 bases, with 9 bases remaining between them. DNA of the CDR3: TGTGCCAGCAGTTTACCAGGTCCAAATCAGCCCCAGCATTTT. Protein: CASSLPGPNQPQHF.

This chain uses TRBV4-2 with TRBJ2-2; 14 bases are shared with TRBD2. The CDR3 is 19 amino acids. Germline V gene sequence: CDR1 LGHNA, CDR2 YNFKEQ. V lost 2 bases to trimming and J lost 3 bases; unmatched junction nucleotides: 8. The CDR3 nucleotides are TGTGCCAGCAGCCAATACGGACTAGCGGGAGGAGGGTACACCGGGGAGCTGTTTTTT. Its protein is CASSQYGLAGGGYTGELFF.

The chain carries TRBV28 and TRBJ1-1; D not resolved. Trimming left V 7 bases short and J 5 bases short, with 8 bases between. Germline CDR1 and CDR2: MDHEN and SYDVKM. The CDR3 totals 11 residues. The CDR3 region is CASTFGTEAFF. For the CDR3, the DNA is TGTGCCAGCACTTTCGGGACTGAAGCTTTCTTT.

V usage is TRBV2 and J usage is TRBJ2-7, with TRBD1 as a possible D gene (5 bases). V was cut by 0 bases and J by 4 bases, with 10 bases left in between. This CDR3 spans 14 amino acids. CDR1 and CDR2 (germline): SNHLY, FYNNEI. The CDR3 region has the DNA TGTGCCAGCAGTGAAGCCCAAAGGGGTTACGAGCAGTACTTC. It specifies CASSEAQRGYEQYF.

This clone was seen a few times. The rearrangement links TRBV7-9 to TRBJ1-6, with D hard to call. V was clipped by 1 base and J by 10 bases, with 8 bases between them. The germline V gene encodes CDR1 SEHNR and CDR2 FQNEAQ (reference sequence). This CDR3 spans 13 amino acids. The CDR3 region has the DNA TGTGCCAGCAGCTTAGAAGAGATATCACCCCTCCACTTT. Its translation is CASSLEEISPLHF.

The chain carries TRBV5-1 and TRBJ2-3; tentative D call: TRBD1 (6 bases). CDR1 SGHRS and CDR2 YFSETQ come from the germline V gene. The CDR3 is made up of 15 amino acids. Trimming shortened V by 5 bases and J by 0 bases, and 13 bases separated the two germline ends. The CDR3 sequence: CASSPQGFSTDTQYF. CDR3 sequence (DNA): TGCGCCAGCAGTCCTCAGGGGTTTAGCACAGATACGCAGTATTTT.

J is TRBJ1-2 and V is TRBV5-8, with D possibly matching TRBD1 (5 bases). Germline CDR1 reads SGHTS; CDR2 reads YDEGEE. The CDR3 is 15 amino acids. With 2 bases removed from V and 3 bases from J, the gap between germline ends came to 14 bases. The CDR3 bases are TGTGCCAGCAGCTTCGTGTCTAGGGGCGACTATGGCTACACCTTC. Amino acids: CASSFVSRGDYGYTF. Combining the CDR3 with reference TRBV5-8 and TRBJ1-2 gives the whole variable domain EAGVTQSPTHLIKTRGQQATLRCSPISGHTSVYWYQQALGLGLQFLLWYDEGEERNRGNFPPRFSGRQFPNYSSELNVNALELEDSALYLCASSFVSRGDYGYTFGSGTRLTVV.